Following are 21 T cell receptor beta chains from one sample sequenced in a study of low-dose radiotherapy and immunotherapy resistance in tumors. Priming of first-strand cDNA relied on TRAV- and TRBV-specific primers (covering alpha and beta chains). Using a constant-region primer together with a V-primer adapter, TCRs were subjected to roughly 20 PCR cycles of amplification. TCRdb re-derived calls from the reads in MiXCR, one entry per CDR3 protein. The table has 95,000 to 100,000 distinct CDR3 sequences, less than 25% seen once. Stated time point: after trial treatment. The treatment: LDRT plus nivolumab, ipilimumab, low-dose cyclophosphamide and aspirin (RACIN trial). This material consisted of PBMCs, taken after low-dose radiotherapy plus immunotherapy. These receptors all stem from a male donor with prostate cancer.

This clonotype has just a few counts. The V call is TRBV12-3 or TRBV12-4, the J call TRBJ2-7; D gene ambiguous. The V end lost 8 bases, the J end lost 6 bases, and 17 bases lay between the germline ends. The CDR3 runs to 13 residues. The CDR3 here is CASGRFPSGEQYF. CDR3 nucleotides: TGTGCCAGCGGTAGGTTCCCCTCTGGCGAGCAGTACTTC.

This clonotype has a count of ten or more. The chain employs TRBV5-1 and TRBJ2-1; TRBD2 is a possible D gene (5 bases). There are 16 residues in the CDR3. CDR1 and CDR2 (germline): SGHRS, YFSETQ. Trimming took 0 bases from V and 2 from J, leaving 12 bases between them. The CDR3: CASSLESRGTYNEQFF. CDR3 bases: TGCGCCAGCAGCTTGGAGTCTAGAGGGACCTACAATGAGCAGTTCTTC.

This clonotype was seen many times. J is TRBJ2-1 and V is TRBV3-1; TRBD1 is a possible D gene (5 bases). The germline V and J ends were trimmed by 3 bases and 9 bases, with 12 bases remaining between them. This CDR3 comprises 13 residues. The germline CDR1 and CDR2 sequences are LGHDT and YNNKEL (reference sequence). The chain's CDR3 is CASSQGPVGEQFF. CDR3 in DNA: TGTGCCAGCAGCCAGGGGCCAGTGGGTGAGCAGTTCTTC.

This clonotype has a count of ten or more. This chain links TRBV5-1 with TRBJ2-2; tentatively, D is TRBD1 or TRBD2 (5 bases each). The CDR3 sequence is 15 residues long. Trimming removed 5 bases from V and 2 bases from J, with 13 bases in between. The V gene's germline CDR1 is SGHRS and CDR2 YFSETQ. CDR3 loop: CASRAARTNTGELFF. The DNA for the CDR3 is TGCGCCAGCAGAGCGGCCAGGACAAACACCGGGGAGCTGTTTTTT. Looking up the rest from reference TRBV5-1 and TRBJ2-2 gives the full variable domain: KAGVTQTPRYLIKTRGQQVTLSCSPISGHRSVSWYQQTPGQGLQFLFEYFSETQRNKGNFPGRFSGRQFSNSRSEMNVSTLELGDSALYLCASRAARTNTGELFFGEGSRLTVL.

This clonotype appeared many times. This chain joins TRBV29-1 and TRBJ1-5; 9 bases agree with TRBD1. Unmatched junction bases numbered 11, after V lost 8 bases and J lost 3 bases. The CDR3 totals 15 residues. Germline values: CDR1 SQVTM, CDR2 ANQGSEA. Here the CDR3 reads CSPWGGQGFNQPQHF. The CDR3 region has the DNA TGCAGCCCCTGGGGCGGACAGGGGTTCAATCAGCCCCAGCATTTT.

At least ten counts were recorded for this clonotype. The V and J genes are TRBV2 and TRBJ1-1, with TRBD1 matching over 8 bases. V trimming: 1 base; J trimming: 6 bases; junction bases outside the gene matches: 10. The CDR3 loop spans 16 amino acids. The germline V gene has CDR1 SNHLY and CDR2 FYNNEI. In DNA, the CDR3 is TGTGCCAGCAGTGAAGGGCAGGGGGCGCGTCACCCTGAAGCTTTCTTT. Amino acids: CASSEGQGARHPEAFF.

The table lists this clonotype with many counts. This chain uses TRBV27 with TRBJ1-3; D remains unclear. V lost 8 bases and J lost 0, with 8 bases in between. The length of the CDR3 is 13 residues. Germline CDR1 reads MNHEY; CDR2 reads SMNVEV (reference sequence). The CDR3 loop is CASRASSGNTIYF. The CDR3 DNA reads as TGTGCCAGCCGGGCTTCCTCTGGAAACACCATATATTTT.

The V call is TRBV28, the J call TRBJ1-5; possibly TRBD1 for D (6 bases). The CDR3 runs to 18 residues. Germline V gene data show CDR1 as MDHEN and CDR2 as SYDVKM. Deletions cut 3 bases from V and 0 bases from J, with 18 bases between. Here the CDR3 reads CASSLGGRGGYSNQPQHF. In DNA form, the CDR3 reads TGTGCCAGCAGTTTGGGAGGCAGGGGAGGCTATAGCAATCAGCCCCAGCATTTT.

The chain carries TRBV10-3 and TRBJ2-1, with TRBD2 identical over 11 bases. Looked up from germline, CDR1 is ENHRY and CDR2 is SYGVKD. The CDR3 length is 16 residues. The J segment lost 10 bases and the V segment lost 2 bases, leaving 10 bases of the junction unmatched. CDR3 residues: CAISERPTSGANEQFF. The CDR3 coding sequence is TGTGCCATCAGTGAGAGGCCGACTAGCGGGGCAAACGAGCAGTTCTTC.

This clonotype has ten or more counts. The rearrangement uses TRBV7-2 and TRBJ1-1; the D gene is possibly TRBD1 (6 bases). There are 17 residues in the CDR3. Trimming took 5 bases from V and 0 from J, leaving 19 bases between them. Per germline, CDR1 SGHTA and CDR2 FQGNSA. The CDR3 here is CASSLRQETFMNTEAFF. CDR3 sequence (DNA): TGTGCCAGCAGCCTACGACAGGAAACTTTCATGAACACTGAAGCTTTCTTT.

This clonotype occurred many times. The V gene is TRBV6-1, the J gene TRBJ1-2; D is uncertain. Per germline, CDR1 MNHNS and CDR2 SASEGT. V was clipped by 5 bases and J by 5 bases, with 9 bases between them. The CDR3 covers 12 residues. In nucleotides, the CDR3 is TGTGCCAGCAGTCCAGCTGAATATGGCTACACCTTC. Protein sequence: CASSPAEYGYTF.

This clonotype has a count of ten or more. The chain recombines TRBV2 with TRBJ2-2; TRBD2 agrees at 10 bases. This CDR3 has 16 residues. The trim removed 8 bases at V and 5 bases at J, leaving 11 bases unmatched. Germline values: CDR1 SNHLY, CDR2 FYNNEI. The CDR3 DNA sequence: TGTGCCAGCGCCCCCCTAGCGGGGGACCTTACCGGGGAGCTGTTTTTT. Translation: CASAPLAGDLTGELFF.

This chain uses TRBV6-2 or TRBV6-3 with TRBJ2-5, with D possibly called TRBD1 or TRBD2 (5 bases each). With 1 base removed from V and 5 bases from J, the gap between germline ends came to 8 bases. The CDR3 sequence is 13 residues long. Germline V gives CDR1 MNHEY, CDR2 SVGEGT. The CDR3 here is CASSYFWGETQYF. CDR3 nucleotide sequence: TGTGCCAGCAGTTACTTCTGGGGGGAGACCCAGTACTTC.

There are many counts of this clonotype. The chain links TRBV7-6 to TRBJ1-5, with D possibly matching TRBD1 (5 bases). CDR1 and CDR2 (germline): SGHVS, FNYEAQ. V gave up 5 bases and J gave up 0 bases, with 14 bases separating them. The CDR3 runs 16 residues. The CDR3 reads CASSARAGLSNQPQHF. DNA for the CDR3: TGTGCCAGCAGCGCCCGAGCGGGGCTTAGCAATCAGCCCCAGCATTTT.

Remarks on this clonotype: This likely stems from a read error, as it lies one base from a far larger clone. The chain combines TRBV28 with TRBJ2-7; no reliable D call. The CDR3 extends over 13 amino acids. V was trimmed by 5 bases and J by 7 bases, leaving 15 bases between them. The V gene's germline CDR1 is MDHEN and CDR2 SYDVKM. Here the CDR3 DNA reads TGTGCCAGCAGTCCCGGCACCTACAATGAGCAGTACTTC. This encodes CASSPGTYNEQYF.

This clonotype occurred many times. The J gene is TRBJ1-5, the V gene TRBV14; 12 positions match TRBD1. Germline-derived CDR1 and CDR2 are SGHDN and FVKESK. This CDR3 is built from 16 residues. V dropped 1 base and J dropped 6; count of bases not matched to a gene: 4. The CDR3 is CASSQVRDRGLQPQHF. As DNA, the CDR3 is TGTGCCAGCAGCCAAGTGCGGGACAGGGGGCTTCAGCCCCAGCATTTT.

This clonotype was observed many times. The rearrangement links TRBV6-1 to TRBJ2-5; D ambiguous. Germline values: CDR1 MNHNS, CDR2 SASEGT. The V gene lost 4 bases and the J gene lost 2 bases, with 5 bases spanning the gap. The CDR3 has 12 residues. CDR3 protein: CASSAVQETQYF. CDR3 nucleotide sequence: TGTGCCAGCAGTGCCGTTCAAGAGACCCAGTACTTC.

A note on this clonotype: It differs at one base from a far larger clone, so likely a read error. The chain is built from TRBV20-1 and TRBJ2-7; the match to TRBD2 covers 11 bases. V gave up 6 bases and J gave up 7 bases; unmatched junction bases: 14. The CDR3 spans 15 residues. Germline V gene sequence: CDR1 DFQATT, CDR2 SNEGSKA (reference sequence). The CDR3 reads CSADPGTSGYNEQYF. The DNA of the CDR3 is TGCAGTGCGGACCCCGGGACTAGCGGCTACAATGAGCAGTACTTC.

The CDR3 sequence is CASTARDFADTQYF. The DNA of the CDR3 is TGTGCCAGCACCGCGCGGGACTTTGCAGATACGCAGTATTTT. This chain joins TRBV2 and TRBJ2-3; possible D gene TRBD2, 6 bases. This CDR3 comprises 14 residues. From germline, CDR1 is SNHLY and CDR2 FYNNEI. V shed 7 bases and J shed 4 bases, with 15 bases lying between them.

The chain employs TRBV28 and TRBJ1-1, with D tentatively TRBD1 (5 bases). The V end was cut by 4 bases, the J end by 9 bases, with 15 bases between. The germline gives CDR1 MDHEN, CDR2 SYDVKM. The CDR3 has 13 residues. Here the CDR3 DNA reads TGTGCCAGCAGTTCGGGACCGAGATCCCAAGCTTTCTTT. This sequence encodes CASSSGPRSQAFF.

The chain couples TRBV13 to TRBJ2-3; TRBD2 matches 10 bases. From germline, CDR1 is PRHDT and CDR2 FYEKMQ (reference sequence). Germline trimming cut 10 bases from V and 3 bases from J; bases unmatched to any gene: 7. The CDR3 totals 14 residues. This CDR3 is CATSAGGPTDTQYF. DNA for the CDR3: TGTGCCACCTCAGCGGGGGGGCCTACAGATACGCAGTATTTT.